What follows describes a single TCR beta chain. This clonotype was seen ten or more times. No antigen is known for it. Base qualities are not provided; no much larger clone lies one nucleotide away. From the germline V gene (reference sequence), CDR1 is SEHNR and CDR2 is FQNEAQ. The germline V and J ends show losses of 0 bases and 2 bases respectively, and no gene match explains 4 bases of the junction. The CDR3 runs 15 amino acids, cysteine and phenylalanine included. This entry keeps only the CDR3 DNA: 45 bases, framed from base 1. To synthesize cDNA, template-switch 5'RACE was performed with a primer carrying a 10-nucleotide random unique molecular identifier so that each TCR transcript was tagged. Every sequencing run covered 15-18 subjects and yielded more than 160 million TCR-beta sequences. Total RNA was extracted with the RNeasy kit. The KAPA Real-time Library Amplification kit was used to amplify TCR-beta VDJ regions with primers for the TCR constant region and the 5'RACE anchor. Sample indexes and Illumina adaptors were added in a first PCR, after which library yield was increased in a second PCR. The roughly 650 bp TCR product was size-selected on a 2% E-gel SizeSelection system after Ampure bead purification. Before pooling, libraries had their quality checked on a Bioanalyzer, their concentration measured with Qubit, and their quantity determined with the Kapa Library Quantification kit. Libraries were sequenced paired-end 2 x 150 bp on an Illumina HiSeq 2500. To increase sequence diversity, about 23-30% phiX was spiked into each library pool. The authors' analysis ran thus. The quality-filtered reads were processed with the UMI-based MiGEC pipeline, whose error correction step removed more than 80% of the raw TCR sequences. VDJ genes were aligned to IMGT germline references, and each clonotype was defined by a unique CDR3 amino acid sequence together with V-J genes. Clonal expansion, Shannon diversity and CDR3 relatedness (CalcPairwiseDistances, ClusterSamples) were evaluated with VDJtools, and phylogenetic trees were built with CLCbio workbench. Using coefficient-of-variation modelling across technical triplicates, the study counted a clone as expanded if it had at least 8 unique UMIs. TCRdb trimmed public reads at Q25 via fastp, called clones via MiXCR and kept in-frame beta chains. Identical CDR3 protein sequences are pooled into one entry, listed with their most common genes and DNA. TCRdb's processing, not the study's, gives the V and J calls here. This sample is represented by 40,000 or so distinct CDR3 sequences; around 2.5% of them were singletons. Roughly 12% of the sample is held by the ten biggest clonotypes.

The sample comes from a study of neurological immune-mediated disorders (dated by TCRdb to between 2017 and 2020). At the level of the whole study: Among the 34 multiple sclerosis patients, roughly 31 had relapsing-remitting MS and 3 had secondary progressive MS. Using UMI-based sequencing, the study compared peripheral blood TCR-beta repertoires from patients with HTLV-I-associated myelopathy (HAM/TSP), patients with multiple sclerosis, and healthy controls. Alongside PBMC samples, the set of 106 TCR-beta libraries contained longitudinal samples, technical triplicates, and paired CD4+ and CD8+ T-cell subsets that had been sorted. The cohort included approximately 70 subjects: approximately 15 with HAM/TSP, some 34 with multiple sclerosis, and approximately 20 healthy controls. Study-wide findings and limitations: TCR clonal expansion was greatest in HAM/TSP patients and smallest in MS patients, who ranked below even healthy controls. The MS cluster showed no association with clinical or MRI features, and the authors stated that larger cohorts are needed. No identical CDR3 amino acid sequences were found to be shared among expanded clones across subjects, suggesting that TCR-beta repertoires were private in all groups. Repertoires from 18 of 34 MS patients were grouped by phylogenetic analysis into a cluster of related CDR3 sequences, suggesting a possible repertoire-level signature.

Unsorted PBMC libraries were generated from 2 million PBMCs stored in RNAlater at -80 °C until RNA extraction. The multiple sclerosis patients were enrolled in a US clinical protocol that evaluated disease progression with magnetic resonance imaging. PBMCs were separated from peripheral blood using Ficoll-Hypaque density gradient centrifugation and then cryopreserved in liquid nitrogen. The receptor comes from a man aged 30-40 years with multiple sclerosis. This sequence uses TRBV7-9 and TRBJ2-7; 7 central nucleotides agree with TRBD1. The material sequenced was PBMCs. Read as DNA, the sequence is TGTGCCAGCAGCTTAGCCGGACAGGTCACCTACGAGCAGTACTTC. This yields the protein CASSLAGQVTYEQYF.